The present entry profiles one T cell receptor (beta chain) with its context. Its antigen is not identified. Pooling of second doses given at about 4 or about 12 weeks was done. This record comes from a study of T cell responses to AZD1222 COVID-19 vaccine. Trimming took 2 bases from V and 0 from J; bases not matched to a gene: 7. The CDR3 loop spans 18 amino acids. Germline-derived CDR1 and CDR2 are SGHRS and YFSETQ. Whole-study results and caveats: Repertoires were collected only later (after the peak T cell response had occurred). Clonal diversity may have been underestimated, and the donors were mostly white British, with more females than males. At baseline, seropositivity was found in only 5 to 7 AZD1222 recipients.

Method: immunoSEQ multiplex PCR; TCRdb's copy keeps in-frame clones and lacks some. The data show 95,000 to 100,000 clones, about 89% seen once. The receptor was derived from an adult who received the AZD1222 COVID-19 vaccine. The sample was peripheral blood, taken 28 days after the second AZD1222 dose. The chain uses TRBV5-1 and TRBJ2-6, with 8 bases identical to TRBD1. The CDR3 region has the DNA TGCGCCAGCAGCTTCCCGGGACAGGAAAGCTCTGGGGCCAACGTCCTGACTTTC. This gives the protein CASSFPGQESSGANVLTF.